Following are 12 T cell receptor beta chains from one sample sequenced in a study of control samples from healthy donors and cancer patients. Generated by immunoSEQ multiplex PCR, the TCRdb table keeps only in-frame clones and is missing some. The data show some 120,000 clones, with just over 90% seen just once and around 7.6% held by the top ten. Sequencing was performed on blood. The receptors shown here come from a woman aged 18-29 years in good health.

The chain couples TRBV10-3 to TRBJ2-3; 9 nucleotides match TRBD2. The germline gives CDR1 ENHRY, CDR2 SYGVKD. Unmatched junction bases numbered 12, after V lost 7 bases and J lost 1 base. CDR3 size: 17 residues. CDR3: CAITDPLAGVGTDTQYF. CDR3 bases: TGTGCCATCACCGATCCCTTAGCGGGAGTCGGCACAGATACGCAGTATTTT.

The J gene is TRBJ1-2, the V gene TRBV11-2, with TRBD1 as a possible D gene (5 bases). Germline V CDR1 and CDR2: SGHAT, FQNNGV. The CDR3 length is 13 residues. V lost 5 bases and J lost 3, with 10 bases in between. This CDR3 is CASSRGGDYGYTF. For the CDR3, the DNA is TGTGCCAGCAGCAGGGGAGGGGACTATGGCTACACCTTC.

The J gene is TRBJ1-5, the V gene TRBV7-6, with 11 bases matching TRBD1. Trimming removed 2 bases from V and 4 bases from J; junction bases left unmatched: 13. CDR1 and CDR2 from the germline V gene are SGHVS and FNYEAQ. The CDR3 runs 19 residues. The CDR3 here is CASSLLSYGGQGGNQPQHF. The CDR3, as DNA: TGTGCCAGCAGCTTACTTTCTTATGGGGGACAGGGGGGTAATCAGCCCCAGCATTTT.

The chain couples TRBV19 to TRBJ1-5; 8 bases align to TRBD1. The CDR3 length is 13 residues. V dropped 6 bases and J dropped 9; count of bases not matched to a gene: 7. The V gene's germline CDR1 is LNHDA and CDR2 SQIVND (reference sequence). The CDR3 DNA follows: TGTGCCAGTAGGGACAGGGCCCCCCTGCCCCAGCATTTT. Amino acids: CASRDRAPLPQHF. Full variable domain (outside the CDR3, taken from reference TRBV19 and TRBJ1-5): DGGITQSPKYLFRKEGQNVTLSCEQNLNHDAMYWYRQDPGQGLRLIYYSQIVNDFQKGDIAEGYSVSREKKESFPLTVTSAQKNPTAFYLCASRDRAPLPQHFGDGTRLSIL.

The rearrangement uses TRBV28 and TRBJ1-1, with D possibly matching TRBD1 (6 bases). Per germline, CDR1 MDHEN and CDR2 SYDVKM. The CDR3 spans 16 residues. V gave up 2 bases and J gave up 5 bases, with 18 bases separating them. As DNA, the CDR3 is TGTGCCAGCAGTTTACCCCTCCAGACAGGAGGGACTGAAGCTTTCTTT. Protein: CASSLPLQTGGTEAFF.

The V and J genes are TRBV5-1 and TRBJ2-2, with TRBD1 matching over 8 bases. Germline CDR1 SGHRS, CDR2 YFSETQ. The CDR3 is made up of 16 amino acids. V was pared by 1 base and J by 5 bases, with 7 bases of the junction left unmatched. Here the CDR3 DNA reads TGCGCCAGCAGCTTGAGCCAGGGGGCAGAGACCGGGGAGCTGTTTTTT. Its protein is CASSLSQGAETGELFF.

V usage is TRBV7-2 and J usage is TRBJ1-6; 8 bases agree with TRBD1. J was trimmed by 10 bases and V by 5 bases; bases with no gene match: 13. The CDR3 runs 16 residues. CDR1 SGHTA and CDR2 FQGNSA come from the germline V gene. The CDR3 protein is CASSRRREAGGSPLHF. CDR3 bases: TGTGCCAGCAGCCGGAGGAGGGAGGCAGGGGGCTCACCCCTCCACTTT.

The V gene is TRBV30, the J gene TRBJ2-1, with D possibly called TRBD1 or TRBD2 (5 bases each). The germline gives CDR1 GTSNPN, CDR2 SVGIG (reference sequence). This CDR3 region has 12 residues. Trimming shortened V by 4 bases and J by 8 bases, and 12 bases separated the two germline ends. The CDR3 DNA sequence: TGTGCCTGGAATGGGGGAGCGGATGAGCAGTTCTTC. Its protein product is CAWNGGADEQFF.

The CDR3 spells CASSTAASFVAFF. CDR3 nucleotides: TGTGCCAGTAGTACCGCAGCCAGTTTTGTGGCTTTCTTT. The chain joins TRBV19 to TRBJ1-1; D not certain. Trimming took 4 bases from V and 11 from J, leaving 17 bases between them. The CDR3 sequence is 13 residues long. Germline V lookup: CDR1 LNHDA, CDR2 SQIVND (reference sequence).

A note on this clone: The same CDR3 can be traced to other DNA sequences in this sample. This sequence joins TRBV30 and TRBJ1-2; 10 bases match TRBD1. Germline V gives CDR1 GTSNPN, CDR2 SVGIG (reference sequence). CDR3 length equals 13 residues. The V and J ends lost 3 bases and 4 bases, in that order; junction bases with no gene match: 2. The CDR3, as DNA: TGTGCCTGGAGCGGACAGGGGGGCTATGGCTACACCTTC. It translates to CAWSGQGGYGYTF.

A word on this clone: Other DNA sequences in this specimen translate into the identical CDR3. The chain has TRBV15 and TRBJ2-7; 8 nucleotides agree with TRBD1. The CDR3 is 15 amino acids. The germline V gene has CDR1 LNHNV and CDR2 YYDKDF (reference sequence). The J segment lost 5 bases and the V segment lost 1 base, leaving 7 bases of the junction unmatched. The CDR3 sequence: CATSRGETGEDEQYF. Here the CDR3 DNA reads TGTGCCACCAGCAGAGGCGAGACAGGGGAAGACGAGCAGTACTTC. The entire variable domain, with the rest obtained from reference TRBV15 and TRBJ2-7, is as follows: DAMVIQNPRYQVTQFGKPVTLSCSQTLNHNVMYWYQQKSSQAPKLLFHYYDKDFNNEADTPDNFQSRRPNTSFCFLDIRSPGLGDTAMYLCATSRGETGEDEQYFGPGTRLTVT.

This chain joins TRBV4-1 and TRBJ1-2; D is possibly TRBD1 (6 bases). Trimming removed 2 bases from V and 2 bases from J, with 24 bases in between. Germline-derived CDR1 and CDR2 are MGHRA and YSYEKL. The length of the CDR3 is 19 residues. The CDR3 DNA reads TGCGCCAGCAGCCAAAAGGGGGGCGGGCTATACCCAGCCAACTATGGCTACACCTTC. Amino acids: CASSQKGGGLYPANYGYTF.